A single sample gave rise to the 9 T cell receptor beta chains below, sequenced in a study of T cell repertoires in cytomegalovirus infection. MiXCR, run by TCRdb on the reads, gives a single entry per CDR3 protein. The sample carries roughly 300,000 distinct CDR3 sequences, over 20% recorded once. Sequencing was done on a sample of PBMCs. The receptors were gathered from a human donor in good health (CMV status not recorded). Some clones in this sample may be carry-over from other donors' samples.

This clonotype came up many times. V is TRBV5-1 and J is TRBJ1-4, with D possibly matching TRBD1 (6 bases). V was trimmed by 4 bases and J by 5 bases, leaving 12 bases between them. CDR3 length: 14 residues. Germline V CDR1 and CDR2: SGHRS, YFSETQ. CDR3 residues: CASSTDRWNEKLFF. The CDR3 coding sequence is TGCGCCAGCAGCACGGACAGATGGAATGAAAAACTGTTTTTT.

This clonotype was counted a few times. J is TRBJ1-5 and V is TRBV11-2; D perhaps matches TRBD1 (6 bases). The germline V gene encodes CDR1 SGHAT and CDR2 FQNNGV. Trimming stripped 0 bases from V and 7 bases from J, with 16 bases between. This CDR3 is 16 amino acids long. DNA for the CDR3: TGTGCCAGCAGCTTAGATCTCGGCAGGGGAGAACAGCCCCAGCATTTT. Amino acids: CASSLDLGRGEQPQHF. Together with reference TRBV11-2 and TRBJ1-5, the CDR3 gives the full variable domain: EAGVAQSPRYKIIEKRQSVAFWCNPISGHATLYWYQQILGQGPKLLIQFQNNGVVDDSQLPKDRFSAERLKGVDSTLKIQPAKLEDSAVYLCASSLDLGRGEQPQHFGDGTRLSIL.

The chain has TRBV6-5 and TRBJ2-1; 8 bases align to TRBD1. The CDR3 length is 13 residues. CDR1 is MNHEY and CDR2 is SVGAGI in the germline V gene. With 0 bases clipped from V and 9 bases from J, the junction kept 1 base outside the gene matches. Here the CDR3 reads CASSYSTGVEQFF. The CDR3 nucleotides read TGTGCCAGCAGTTACTCGACAGGGGTTGAGCAGTTCTTC.

Notes on this clonotype: A read error may produce the germline difference seen at one junction end. The V gene is TRBV14, the J gene TRBJ2-7; a possible D gene is TRBD2 (7 bases). This CDR3 spans 12 amino acids. Germline values: CDR1 SGHDN, CDR2 FVKESK. The CDR3 loop reads CASSQPGRTAAF. DNA of the CDR3: TGTGCCAGCAGCCAACCCGGGAGGACAGCCGCCTTC.

This clonotype turned up a few times. The chain has TRBV4-1 and TRBJ2-1; TRBD2 agrees at 8 bases. V shed 0 bases, J shed 7 bases, and the junction held 11 bases outside the gene matches. The V gene's germline CDR1 is MGHRA and CDR2 YSYEKL. This CDR3 has 17 amino acids. CDR3 bases: TGCGCCAGCAGCCAAGATCGAGTAGCGGGATTTTTGAATGAGCAGTTCTTC. It codes for CASSQDRVAGFLNEQFF.

J is TRBJ2-5 and V is TRBV7-1; 12 nucleotides align to TRBD1. TRBV7-1 falls under the ORF class, with uncertain function. The CDR3 is made up of 16 amino acids. Trimming removed 5 bases from V and 5 bases from J; junction bases left unmatched: 9. The CDR3 sequence is CASSLTGQGAGETQYF. CDR3 nucleotides: TGTGCCAGCAGCCTGACGGGACAGGGGGCCGGGGAGACCCAGTACTTC.

In its sample, this clonotype was seen a few times. The chain links TRBV9 to TRBJ2-3; D might be TRBD1 (6 bases). Germline-derived CDR1 and CDR2 are SGDLS and YYNGEE. There are 15 residues in the CDR3. V dropped 0 bases and J dropped 5 bases, with 13 bases sitting between them. The CDR3 DNA reads TGTGCCAGCAGCGTAGGAGGGGGAGAGGAAGATACGCAGTATTTT. This gives the protein CASSVGGGEEDTQYF.

The J gene is TRBJ1-1, the V gene TRBV7-3; tentatively, D is TRBD1 (5 bases). The CDR3 sequence is 13 residues long. Germline assignment: CDR1 SGHTA and CDR2 FQGTGA. The V end lost 5 bases, the J end lost 0 bases, and 7 bases lay between the germline ends. CDR3 amino acids: CASSTTVNTEAFF. The CDR3, as DNA: TGTGCCAGCAGCACGACAGTGAACACTGAAGCTTTCTTT.

This clonotype was seen only once. Just one base apart from a much larger clone, this may be a read error. The chain employs TRBV12-3 or TRBV12-4 and TRBJ2-7; no clear D. CDR3 length: 13 residues. CDR3 sequence reads: CASRARSSYELYF. CDR3 nucleotide sequence: TGTGCCAGCAGGGCCCGAAGCTCCTACGAGCTGTACTTC.